This T cell receptor (beta chain) appears in the sequencing data of a study of CD4 T cells in relation to SARS-CoV-2 and coronaviruses. Study at large: ViraFEST: approximately 10-day antigen culture of PBMCs, then TCR beta CDR3 sequencing. Controls used an HIV-1 Nef peptide pool or no peptide. Points from the study as a whole: Samples before the pandemic and after infection were not matched within any donor.

As regards this clone: Its antigen is not known. Compared with germline, one end of the junction differs, possibly owing to a read error.

Unexposed donor CD4+ T cells date from 2011-2018, before the COVID-19 pandemic. The cells were cultured for approximately ten days before CD4+ T cells were isolated. Assay: immunoSEQ multiplex PCR; the TCRdb copy retains only in-frame clones and omits some. The sample gives some 26,000 clones, 60% to 80% of which show up once; around 25% is in the top ten. Looked up from germline, CDR1 is LNHDA and CDR2 is SQIVND (reference sequence). This CDR3 contains 10 residues. This rearrangement joins TRBV19 to TRBJ1-4; a weak D match, TRBD1 (5 bases). The source material was CD4+ T cells from PBMCs, cultured in vitro. This clonotype was obtained from a human donor in good health. This CDR3 is CARGKAGSLF. The DNA for the CDR3 is TGTGCCAGGGGAAAGGCAGGGTCTCTGTTT. The full variable domain, its missing parts supplied by reference TRBV19 and TRBJ1-4, is DGGITQSPKYLFRKEGQNVTLSCEQNLNHDAMYWYRQDPGQGLRLIYYSQIVNDFQKGDIAEGYSVSREKKESFPLTVTSAQKNPTAFYLCARGKAGSLFGSGTQLSVL.